The 10 T cell receptor beta chains presented below share a single source sample, sequenced in a study of technical replicates of blood from four donors. Only in-frame clones appear in the TCRdb table, and some are missing; sequencing was by immunoSEQ multiplex PCR. The profile covers 75,000 to 95,000 clones, with 90% to 95% appearing a single time and 0.25% to 0.35% taken by the ten largest. The sequenced material came from T cells isolated from PBMCs. The receptors were sampled from a human donor in good health.

This sequence joins TRBV6-6 and TRBJ2-3; no firm D call. The length of the CDR3 is 14 residues. Trimming removed 5 bases at V and 2 bases at J, with 11 bases between. Germline assignment: CDR1 MNHNY and CDR2 SVGAGI (reference sequence). CDR3 protein: CASSLSYPTDTQYF. The DNA for the CDR3 is TGTGCCAGCAGTCTGAGTTACCCCACAGATACGCAGTATTTT.

V is TRBV25-1 and J is TRBJ2-7; D perhaps matches TRBD1 (6 bases). This CDR3 is built from 13 residues. Per germline, CDR1 MGHDK and CDR2 SYGVNS. Trimming cost V 4 bases and J 5 bases, with 12 bases left between them. In nucleotides, the CDR3 is TGTGCCAGCAGTGGTACAGGGACCGACGAGCAGTACTTC. Protein product: CASSGTGTDEQYF.

A single count supports this clone. V is TRBV28 and J is TRBJ2-1, with 9 nucleotides matching TRBD2. The CDR3 is 14 amino acids. Germline V gene sequence: CDR1 MDHEN, CDR2 SYDVKM. The V gene end was trimmed by 3 bases and the J gene end by 15 bases; junction bases not matched to a gene: 12. The CDR3 DNA is TGTGCCAGCAGTTTGTGGCTAGCGGGGAGCCCGCGGTTCTTC. Its translation is CASSLWLAGSPRFF.

The chain has TRBV5-6 and TRBJ2-1; 7 nucleotides line up with TRBD2. The CDR3 length is 15 residues. Germline loops: CDR1 SGHDT, CDR2 YYEEEE. Losses at the gene ends were 1 base for V and 0 bases for J; bases not matched to a gene: 1. The CDR3 coding sequence is TGTGCCAGCAGCTTGACGGGAGGCTCCTACAATGAGCAGTTCTTC. Translation: CASSLTGGSYNEQFF.

The chain couples TRBV19 to TRBJ2-7, with TRBD1 matching over 7 bases. The CDR3 is 16 amino acids. J gave up 3 bases and V 5 bases, and 13 bases lay outside the gene matches. CDR1 and CDR2 from the germline V gene are LNHDA and SQIVND (reference sequence). The CDR3: CASSPSPGQTFYEQYF. In DNA, the CDR3 is TGTGCCAGTAGTCCTAGCCCGGGACAGACCTTCTACGAGCAGTACTTC.

V gene TRBV5-6 combines with J gene TRBJ2-1, with TRBD2 as a possible D gene (5 bases). Germline values: CDR1 SGHDT, CDR2 YYEEEE. This CDR3 comprises 14 residues. V gave up 2 bases and J gave up 6 bases, with 12 bases separating them. CDR3 DNA: TGTGCCAGCAGCTTTTGGGCCGGGATCAATGAGCAGTTCTTC. It is translated as CASSFWAGINEQFF.

The chain uses TRBV7-9 and TRBJ2-1, with D perhaps matching TRBD2 (7 bases). V lost 2 bases to trimming and J lost 6 bases, with 14 bases between them. The CDR3 spans 15 residues. The germline V gene encodes CDR1 SEHNR and CDR2 FQNEAQ (reference sequence). CDR3 in DNA: TGTGCCAGCAGCTTATGGGCGGGGGCCTTCAATGAGCAGTTCTTC. Protein: CASSLWAGAFNEQFF.

The chain couples TRBV5-1 to TRBJ1-4; the D gene is possibly TRBD1 (5 bases). This CDR3 spans 16 amino acids. The V gene lost 0 bases and the J gene lost 8 bases, with 17 bases spanning the gap. Germline lookup yields CDR1 SGHRS and CDR2 YFSETQ. The CDR3 DNA reads TGCGCCAGCAGCTTGGCCTACTCAGGGATTACGGAAAAACTGTTTTTT. It encodes CASSLAYSGITEKLFF.

The chain uses TRBV6-5 and TRBJ2-7; D is possibly TRBD1 (5 bases). This CDR3 region has 12 residues. V lost 5 bases to trimming and J lost 4 bases, with 9 bases between them. Germline-derived CDR1 and CDR2 are MNHEY and SVGAGI. Written as DNA, the CDR3 is TGTGCCAGCAGTCTCGACAGATACGAGCAGTACTTC. This sequence encodes CASSLDRYEQYF.

The V gene is TRBV6-1, the J gene TRBJ1-2; no reliable D call. The CDR3 contains 14 residues. With 1 base removed from V and 4 bases from J, the gap between germline ends came to 10 bases. CDR1 is MNHNS and CDR2 is SASEGT in the germline V gene. CDR3 bases: TGTGCCAGCAGTGAAGAACCCCGCGGCTATGGCTACACCTTC. It translates to CASSEEPRGYGYTF.